This T cell receptor beta chain was sequenced for a study of cytomegalovirus exposure and HLA in healthy donors. Looking at the study overall: Per a later analysis, the roughly 690 first-cohort and some 130 validation repertoires shared one platform. The study's findings and limits: The investigators catalogued 164 TCR beta chains as cytomegalovirus-associated. In vitro data verified a few CMV-associated chains as specific for CMV antigens.

The germline V and J ends were trimmed by 4 bases and 3 bases, with 10 bases remaining between them. CDR1 and CDR2 from the germline V gene are SQVTM and ANQGSEA. The CDR3 is made up of 13 amino acids. As regards this clone: Its antigen is currently unknown.

The donors were members of the validation cohort, which comprised about 120 subjects and was separate from the first cohort of 600 to 800 subjects. TCRdb keeps only in-frame clones here, not all; method: immunoSEQ multiplex PCR. The sample has 95,000 to 150,000 clones, around nine tenths seen once. The chain combines TRBV29-1 with TRBJ1-3; tentative D call: TRBD1 (6 bases). Specimen: PBMCs. The origin of this receptor is a young woman in good health and CMV-seronegative. The DNA for the CDR3 is TGCAGCGTTGCCACAGGGCTTGGAAACACCATATATTTT. Protein: CSVATGLGNTIYF.